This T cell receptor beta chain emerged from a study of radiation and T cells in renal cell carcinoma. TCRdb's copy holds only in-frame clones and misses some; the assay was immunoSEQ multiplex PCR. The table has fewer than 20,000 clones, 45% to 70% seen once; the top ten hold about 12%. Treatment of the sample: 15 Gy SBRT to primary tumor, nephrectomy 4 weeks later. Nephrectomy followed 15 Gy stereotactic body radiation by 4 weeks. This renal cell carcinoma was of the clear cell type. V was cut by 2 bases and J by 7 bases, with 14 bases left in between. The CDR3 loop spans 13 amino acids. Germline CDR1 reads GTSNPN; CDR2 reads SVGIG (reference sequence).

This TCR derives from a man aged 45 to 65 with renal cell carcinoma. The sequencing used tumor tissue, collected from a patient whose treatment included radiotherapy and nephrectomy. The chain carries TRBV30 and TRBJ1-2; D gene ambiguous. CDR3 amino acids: CAWSRSPRAGYTF. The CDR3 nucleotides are TGTGCCTGGAGTAGATCCCCTAGGGCTGGCTACACCTTC.